This T cell receptor beta chain was found in a study of human T cells and chemical hapten exposure. Described time point: patch test 3, about 24 weeks after DPC sensitization. Treatment indicated: therapeutic diphenylcyclopropenone sensitization with weekly scalp DPC. TCRdb reanalysed the RACE reads using MiXCR and keeps one entry per CDR3 protein. In the table there are 99,000 or so distinct CDR3 sequences, under 40% of which are singletons. This clonotype came up a few times. What it binds is unknown. Study-wide results and limits: No change in TCRs above 1 in 1000 frequency was produced by DPC sensitization.

This CDR3 region has 12 residues. Germline V lookup: CDR1 SGHTA, CDR2 FQGNSA. Trimming pared 5 bases from V and 4 bases from J, leaving 8 bases between. The TCR comes from a man in his forties with alopecia areata. Some clones in this sample may be carry-over from other donors' samples. V and J are TRBV7-2 and TRBJ1-2, with unresolved D. The starting material was whole blood, obtained in connection with sensitization to the hapten diphenylcyclopropenone (DPC). The CDR3 DNA is TGTGCCAGCAGCCCCCAGAGCTATGGCTACACCTTC. Translation: CASSPQSYGYTF.